This T cell receptor beta chain was profiled in a study of T cells in Graves' hyperthyroidism and ophthalmopathy. Notes on the study in general: Among clonotypes expanded in thyroid above 0.001, most were also found in blood. Ophthalmopathy got predicted by the model a median around six months before its onset. Separation of ophthalmopathy from stable hyperthyroidism was achieved by a 13 V-J model.

The source material, RNA transcripts, was used to amplify TCR beta CDR3 regions. First-round RT-PCR with HTBI primers amplified the TCR CDR3 region. TCRdb itself ran the multiplex PCR reads through MiXCR, one entry per CDR3 protein. The data contain hundreds of thousands of distinct CDR3 sequences, more than 12% of them singletons. Active moderate-to-severe ophthalmopathy, Clinical Activity Score at least 3, NOSPECS at least 4, under 3 months' duration. This clonotype showed up many times. Its specificity is not known. Germline CDR1 and CDR2: SGHTA and FQGNSA. Deletions cut 1 base from V and 6 bases from J, with 4 bases between. The CDR3 spans 13 residues.

The source material was blood. This chain links TRBV7-2 with TRBJ1-6, with D hard to call. The clonotype comes from a woman in her forties or fifties with Graves' ophthalmopathy. CDR3 DNA: TGTGCCAGCAGCTTAGAGGCTAATTCACCCCTCCACTTT. Translating it yields CASSLEANSPLHF. The full variable domain, its missing parts supplied by reference TRBV7-2 and TRBJ1-6, is GAGVSQSPSNKVTEKGKDVELRCDPISGHTALYWYRQSLGQGLEFLIYFQGNSAPDKSGLPSDRFSAERTGGSVSTLTIQRTQQEDSAVYLCASSLEANSPLHFGNGTRLTVT.